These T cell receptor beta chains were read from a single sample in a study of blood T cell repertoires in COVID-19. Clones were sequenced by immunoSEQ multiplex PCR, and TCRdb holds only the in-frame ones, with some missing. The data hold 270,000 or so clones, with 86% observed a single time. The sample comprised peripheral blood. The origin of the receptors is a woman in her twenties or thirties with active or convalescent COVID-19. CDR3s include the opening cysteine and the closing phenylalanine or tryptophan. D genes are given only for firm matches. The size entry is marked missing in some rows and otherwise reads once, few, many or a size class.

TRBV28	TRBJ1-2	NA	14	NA	CASTPNGEGYGYTF	TGTGCCAGCACCCCCAACGGGGAAGGCTATGGCTACACCTTC
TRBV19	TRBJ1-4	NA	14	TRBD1	CASRDTGGGEKLFF	TGTGCCAGTCGTGATACAGGGGGCGGCGAAAAACTGTTTTTT
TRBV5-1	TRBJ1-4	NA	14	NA	CASSLTGENEKLFF	TGCGCCAGCAGCTTGACCGGGGAGAATGAAAAACTGTTTTTT
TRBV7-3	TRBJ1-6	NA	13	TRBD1	CASSLQGDSPLHF	TGTGCCAGCAGCCTTCAGGGGGATTCACCCCTCCACTTT
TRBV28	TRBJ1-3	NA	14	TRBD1	CASSLQGVRGTIYF	TGTGCCAGCAGTTTGCAGGGGGTGAGGGGCACCATATATTTT
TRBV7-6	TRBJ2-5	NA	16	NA	CASSPYQPTGGETQYF	TGTGCCAGCAGCCCATATCAGCCGACCGGGGGAGAGACCCAGTACTTC
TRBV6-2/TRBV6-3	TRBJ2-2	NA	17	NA	CASSYNPGGPNTGELFF	TGTGCCAGCAGTTACAACCCTGGGGGCCCGAACACCGGGGAGCTGTTTTTT
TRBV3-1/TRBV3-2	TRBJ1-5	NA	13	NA	CASSPQGGGAQHF	TGTGCCAGCAGCCCCCAAGGAGGTGGAGCCCAGCATTTT
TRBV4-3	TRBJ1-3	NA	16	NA	CASSQGLTIPLNTIYF	TGCGCCAGCAGCCAAGGGTTAACAATCCCGTTAAACACCATATATTTT
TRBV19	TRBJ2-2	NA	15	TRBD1	CATQMTGQGPGELFF	TGTGCCACTCAAATGACGGGACAGGGACCCGGGGAGCTGTTTTTT
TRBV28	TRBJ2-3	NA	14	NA	CASRDARGVDTQYF	TGTGCCAGCAGGGATGCCAGGGGTGTAGATACGCAGTATTTT
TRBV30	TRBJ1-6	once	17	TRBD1	CAWSRPPGTGPNSPLHF	TGTGCCTGGAGTCGTCCCCCAGGGACAGGGCCCAATTCACCCCTCCACTTT
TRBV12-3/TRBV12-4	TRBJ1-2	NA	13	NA	CASSPRVLYGYTF	TGTGCCAGCAGCCCCAGGGTTCTGTATGGCTACACCTTC
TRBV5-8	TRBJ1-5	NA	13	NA	CASSPPRPPPQHF	TGTGCCAGCAGCCCCCCGCGTCCCCCGCCCCAGCATTTT
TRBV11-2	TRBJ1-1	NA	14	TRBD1	CASSTGQGPTEAFF	TGTGCCAGCAGCACCGGACAGGGGCCCACTGAAGCTTTCTTT
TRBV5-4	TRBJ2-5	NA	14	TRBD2	CASSLGTSTETQYF	TGTGCCAGCAGCTTGGGGACTAGTACGGAGACCCAGTACTTC
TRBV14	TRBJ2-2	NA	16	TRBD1	CASSLPGQTPTGELFF	TGTGCCAGCAGCCTCCCGGGACAGACACCTACCGGGGAGCTGTTTTTT
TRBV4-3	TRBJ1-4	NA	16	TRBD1	CASSHGGTGVFEKLFF	TGCGCCAGCAGCCATGGAGGGACAGGGGTTTTTGAAAAACTGTTTTTT
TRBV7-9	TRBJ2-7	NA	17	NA	CASSLVGGAHYSYEQYF	TGTGCCAGCAGCTTAGTTGGTGGGGCCCATTATTCCTACGAGCAGTACTTC
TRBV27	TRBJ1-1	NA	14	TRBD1	CASSLDREYTEAFF	TGTGCCAGCAGTTTGGACAGGGAGTACACTGAAGCTTTCTTT
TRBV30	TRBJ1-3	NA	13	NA	CAWSVQGGNTIYF	TGTGCCTGGAGTGTGCAGGGTGGAAACACCATATATTTT
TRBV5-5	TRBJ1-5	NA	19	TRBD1	CASSLFFPGQVNGNQPQHF	TGTGCCAGCAGCTTATTTTTCCCGGGACAGGTGAATGGCAATCAGCCCCAGCATTTT
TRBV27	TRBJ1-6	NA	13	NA	CASSQNLDSPLHF	TGTGCCAGCTCTCAGAATCTGGATTCACCCCTCCACTTT
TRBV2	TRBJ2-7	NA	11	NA	CASSVNYEQYF	TGTGCCAGCAGTGTCAACTACGAGCAGTACTTC
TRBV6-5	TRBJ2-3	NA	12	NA	CASRRATDTQYF	TGTGCCAGCAGGAGGGCCACAGATACGCAGTATTTT
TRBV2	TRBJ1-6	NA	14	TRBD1	CATAGGTANSPLHF	TGTGCCACAGCAGGGGGGACAGCCAATTCACCCCTCCACTTT